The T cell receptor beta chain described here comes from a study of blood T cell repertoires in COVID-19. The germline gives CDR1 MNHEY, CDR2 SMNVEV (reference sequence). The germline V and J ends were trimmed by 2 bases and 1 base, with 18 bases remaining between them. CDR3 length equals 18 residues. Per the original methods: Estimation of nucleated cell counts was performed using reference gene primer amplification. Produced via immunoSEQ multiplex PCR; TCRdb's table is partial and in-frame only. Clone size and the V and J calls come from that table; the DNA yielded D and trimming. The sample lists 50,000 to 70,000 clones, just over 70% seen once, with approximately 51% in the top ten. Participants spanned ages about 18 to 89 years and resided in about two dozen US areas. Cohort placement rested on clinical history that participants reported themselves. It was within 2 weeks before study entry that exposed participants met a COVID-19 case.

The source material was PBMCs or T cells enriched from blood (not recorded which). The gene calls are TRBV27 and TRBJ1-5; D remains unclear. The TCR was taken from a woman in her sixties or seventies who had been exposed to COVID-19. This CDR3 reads CASSLLFPGRESNQPQHF. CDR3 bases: TGTGCCAGCAGTTTACTGTTTCCGGGGAGAGAAAGCAATCAGCCCCAGCATTTT.